These T cell receptor beta chains were read from a single sample in a study of sequential checkpoint blockade in melanoma. Clones were read by immunoSEQ multiplex PCR, and TCRdb kept only the in-frame ones, dropping some. The table lists about 17,000 clones, 60% to 70% of them singletons, with approximately 20% in the top ten. The specimen comprised CD8+ T cells sorted from blood (inferred from file names), sampled from a patient given nivolumab and ipilimumab in sequence. The receptors stem from a human donor with melanoma. The CDR3 runs from the conserved cysteine through the conserved F or W. The D gene is left open where the match is weak. Expanded clones are given a class, and other clones once, few, many or no size at all.

v_call	clone_size	d_call	j_call	cdr3_aa	cdr3_nt
TRBV11-1	medium-sized	NA	TRBJ1-1	CASSQRRLAFF	TGTGCCAGCAGCCAGAGGCGGTTGGCTTTCTTT
TRBV5-1	few	TRBD1	TRBJ1-5	CASSRTGDQPQHF	TGTGCCAGCAGCCGGACAGGGGATCAGCCCCAGCATTTT
TRBV6-4	NA	NA	TRBJ2-3	CASSDGGDTDTQYF	TGTGCCAGCAGTGACGGCGGGGACACAGATACGCAGTATTTT
TRBV5-6	NA	TRBD2	TRBJ2-3	CASGSGGGADTQYF	TGTGCCAGCGGATCTGGCGGGGGGGCAGATACGCAGTATTTT
TRBV5-1	once	NA	TRBJ1-5	CASSLDSLMGNQPQHF	TGCGCCAGCAGCTTGGACAGCTTGATGGGCAATCAGCCCCAGCATTTT
TRBV5-1	NA	NA	TRBJ2-7	CASSPGPGDEQYF	TGCGCCAGCAGCCCCGGTCCCGGGGACGAGCAGTACTTC
TRBV25-1	few	TRBD1	TRBJ2-3	CASSRGQGWSDTQYF	TGTGCCAGCAGTCGGGGACAGGGTTGGTCAGATACGCAGTATTTT
TRBV27	NA	NA	TRBJ2-2	CASTDTGELFF	TGTGCCAGCACTGACACCGGGGAGCTGTTTTTT
TRBV9	few	TRBD2	TRBJ2-7	CASSPGGLSSYEQYF	TGTGCCAGCAGCCCCGGGGGGTTGAGCTCCTACGAGCAGTACTTC
TRBV6-5	few	NA	TRBJ1-5	CASSAGRNQPQHF	TGTGCCAGCAGTGCGGGGCGGAATCAGCCCCAGCATTTT
TRBV11-1	once	TRBD1	TRBJ2-5	CASSSRKSTGAWYQETQYF	TGTGCCAGCAGCTCCCGAAAATCTACAGGGGCTTGGTACCAAGAGACCCAGTACTTC
TRBV9	NA	NA	TRBJ2-1	CASSAGLSSYNEQFF	TGTGCCAGCAGCGCGGGACTGAGCTCCTACAATGAGCAGTTCTTC
TRBV7-9	NA	NA	TRBJ2-3	CASSRALATDTQYF	TGTGCCAGCAGCCGTGCACTAGCCACAGATACGCAGTATTTT
TRBV7-2	NA	NA	TRBJ2-1	CASSIQDYNEQFF	TGTGCCAGCAGCATACAGGACTACAATGAGCAGTTCTTC
TRBV20-1	NA	NA	TRBJ2-1	CSARSIGEQFF	TGCAGTGCTAGATCCATCGGGGAGCAGTTCTTC
TRBV6-1	medium-sized	NA	TRBJ1-6	CASSEEGENSPLHF	TGTGCCAGCAGTGAAGAGGGGGAGAATTCACCCCTCCACTTT
TRBV6-5	NA	NA	TRBJ1-4	CASSYGRENEKLFF	TGTGCCAGCAGTTACGGTCGGGAAAATGAAAAACTGTTTTTT
TRBV6-5	NA	NA	TRBJ2-1	CAGSQTASSYNEQFF	TGTGCCGGCAGCCAGACAGCGAGCTCCTACAATGAGCAGTTCTTC
TRBV10-3	NA	TRBD1	TRBJ2-7	CAISPDRSYEQYF	TGTGCCATCAGTCCGGACAGGTCCTACGAGCAGTACTTC
TRBV6-1	few	NA	TRBJ2-1	CASSPTGPWNEQFF	TGTGCCAGCAGTCCGACAGGCCCATGGAATGAGCAGTTCTTC
TRBV14	NA	NA	TRBJ2-3	CASSHGRLSTDTQYF	TGTGCCAGCAGCCACGGCAGACTCTCCACAGATACGCAGTATTTT
TRBV5-4	NA	TRBD1	TRBJ1-1	CASSGTGNPWREAFF	TGTGCCAGCAGTGGGACAGGCAACCCTTGGAGGGAAGCTTTCTTT
TRBV4-3	NA	NA	TRBJ1-2	CASSQVPGTSYGYTF	TGCGCCAGCAGCCAAGTACCTGGGACATCCTATGGCTACACCTTC
TRBV10-1	NA	NA	TRBJ1-1	CASSRDFSNTEAFF	TGCGCCAGCAGTCGGGACTTTTCGAACACTGAAGCTTTCTTT
TRBV7-2	few	NA	TRBJ1-3	CASSYQGTGNTIYF	TGTGCCAGCAGCTACCAGGGAACTGGAAACACCATATATTTT
TRBV7-9	NA	NA	TRBJ1-2	CASRRQGREGYTF	TGTGCCAGCAGGAGGCAGGGCAGGGAAGGCTACACCTTC
TRBV10-1	NA	TRBD1	TRBJ2-7	CASSEPGRDRGFYEQYF	TGCGCCAGCAGTGAGCCAGGCCGGGACAGGGGTTTCTACGAGCAGTACTTC
TRBV7-9	NA	TRBD2	TRBJ2-2	CASSPGLAGPHGELFF	TGTGCCAGCAGCCCCGGACTAGCGGGCCCTCACGGGGAGCTGTTTTTT
TRBV6-5	NA	NA	TRBJ1-3	CASKIVSSGNTIYF	TGTGCCAGCAAGATTGTGAGCTCTGGAAACACCATATATTTT